Each of the 23 T cell receptor beta chains below was sequenced from the same sample in a study of T cell responses to AZD1222 COVID-19 vaccine. Only in-frame clones appear in the TCRdb table, and some are missing; sequencing was by immunoSEQ multiplex PCR. Among approximately 300,000 clones listed, almost 95% were seen once. Sequenced here: peripheral blood, sampled 28 days after the second AZD1222 dose. The receptors originated from an adult who received the AZD1222 COVID-19 vaccine.

The chain carries TRBV5-1 and TRBJ2-7; 7 positions agree with TRBD1. Germline V lookup: CDR1 SGHRS, CDR2 YFSETQ. V was clipped by 3 bases and J by 2 bases; unmatched bases: 11. The CDR3 runs to 16 residues. The chain's CDR3 is CASSWVPGQPTYEQYF. The CDR3 DNA sequence: TGCGCCAGCAGCTGGGTTCCGGGACAGCCTACCTACGAGCAGTACTTC.

This rearrangement joins TRBV2 to TRBJ2-1; TRBD2 agrees at 7 bases. The V gene's germline CDR1 is SNHLY and CDR2 FYNNEI. The CDR3 loop spans 14 amino acids. V gave up 2 bases and J gave up 5 bases; unmatched junction bases: 3. CDR3 DNA sequence: TGTGCCAGCAGTGAAAGGACTAGTAACAATGAGCAGTTCTTC. Encoded protein: CASSERTSNNEQFF.

The table lists this clone with a few counts. J is TRBJ2-3 and V is TRBV7-9, with a possible D match to TRBD1 (5 bases). In germline, CDR1 is SEHNR, CDR2 FQNEAQ (reference sequence). V was pared by 1 base and J by 0 bases, with 14 bases between. This CDR3 comprises 17 residues. This CDR3 is CASSLEGRATSTDTQYF. CDR3 DNA: TGTGCCAGCAGCTTAGAGGGCAGGGCCACTAGCACAGATACGCAGTATTTT.

This sequence joins TRBV10-2 and TRBJ2-2, with D possibly being TRBD2 (5 bases). There are 14 residues in the CDR3. Trimming shortened V by 4 bases and J by 5 bases, and 11 bases separated the two germline ends. Germline CDR1 is WSHSY and CDR2 is SAAADI. In DNA, the CDR3 is TGCGCCAGCAGTGTCTCCCCGGGAACCGGGGAGCTGTTTTTT. Protein product: CASSVSPGTGELFF.

V is TRBV4-3 and J is TRBJ2-3; a weak D match, TRBD1 (5 bases). The CDR3 is 15 amino acids. The ends were cut back, 0 bases at V and 4 bases at J, with 11 bases in the middle. CDR1 and CDR2 from the germline V gene are LGHNA and YSLEER. The CDR3 sequence: CASSQEYPRADTQYF. The CDR3 bases are TGCGCCAGCAGCCAAGAATATCCCAGGGCAGATACGCAGTATTTT.

This clone was counted a single time. The chain links TRBV6-6 to TRBJ1-1; D gene uncertain. CDR1 and CDR2 from the germline V gene are MNHNY and SVGAGI (reference sequence). This CDR3 spans 12 amino acids. Trimming cost V 4 bases and J 4 bases, with 7 bases left between them. The CDR3: CASSSFGTEAFF. The CDR3 DNA follows: TGTGCCAGCAGTTCCTTCGGCACTGAAGCTTTCTTT.

V and J are TRBV28 and TRBJ2-5; TRBD2 matches 7 bases. There are 17 residues in the CDR3. Germline V lookup: CDR1 MDHEN, CDR2 SYDVKM. V lost 2 bases, J lost 3 bases, and 12 bases stayed unmatched. In nucleotides, the CDR3 is TGTGCCAGCAGTTTAGCCGCAGGGAGGGAGGAGGAAGAGACCCAGTACTTC. Protein sequence: CASSLAAGREEEETQYF.

The chain carries TRBV5-5 and TRBJ1-4; D gene unclear. Germline V gene sequence: CDR1 SGHKS, CDR2 YYEKEE (reference sequence). The CDR3 extends over 14 amino acids. V lost 0 bases to trimming and J lost 2 bases, with 5 bases between them. CDR3 bases: TGTGCCAGCAGCTTGGCCCCCACTAATGAAAAACTGTTTTTT. This gives the protein CASSLAPTNEKLFF.

V is TRBV5-1 and J is TRBJ1-5, with D possibly matching TRBD1 (5 bases). The CDR3 has 15 amino acids. V lost 0 bases to trimming and J lost 3 bases, with 10 bases between them. Per the germline V gene, CDR1 is SGHRS and CDR2 is YFSETQ. The CDR3 here is CASSLEAGPNQPQHF. CDR3 sequence (DNA): TGCGCCAGCAGCTTGGAGGCAGGGCCCAATCAGCCCCAGCATTTT.

This sequence joins TRBV9 and TRBJ1-4, with D maybe TRBD1 (5 bases). CDR3 length equals 14 residues. V dropped 2 bases and J dropped 6 bases, with 11 bases sitting between them. Germline assignment: CDR1 SGDLS and CDR2 YYNGEE. CDR3: CASSVGPVYEKLFF. CDR3 DNA: TGTGCCAGCAGCGTGGGACCAGTGTATGAAAAACTGTTTTTT.

The rearrangement joins TRBV11-2 to TRBJ1-2; the D gene is possibly TRBD1 (5 bases). CDR3 length equals 13 residues. The germline V gene encodes CDR1 SGHAT and CDR2 FQNNGV. V lost 2 bases and J lost 7, with 11 bases in between. CDR3 protein: CASSLSQGSGYTF. The CDR3 DNA reads TGTGCCAGCAGCTTATCCCAGGGCTCTGGCTACACCTTC. Combining the CDR3 with reference TRBV11-2 and TRBJ1-2 gives the whole variable domain EAGVAQSPRYKIIEKRQSVAFWCNPISGHATLYWYQQILGQGPKLLIQFQNNGVVDDSQLPKDRFSAERLKGVDSTLKIQPAKLEDSAVYLCASSLSQGSGYTFGSGTRLTVV.

The chain recombines TRBV12-3 or TRBV12-4 with TRBJ1-1; D not resolved. The CDR3 runs 11 residues. V lost 3 bases and J 7 bases, leaving 6 bases between the germline ends. This CDR3 reads CASSFGIEAFF. In DNA form, the CDR3 reads TGTGCCAGCAGTTTCGGGATTGAAGCTTTCTTT.

The chain recombines TRBV5-5 with TRBJ2-3, with TRBD1 as a possible D gene (5 bases). CDR3 length equals 16 residues. The V gene lost 5 bases and the J gene lost 0 bases, with 16 bases spanning the gap. The germline CDR1 and CDR2 sequences are SGHKS and YYEKEE (reference sequence). The CDR3: CASSPAGDSSTDTQYF. The CDR3 bases are TGTGCCAGCAGTCCGGCCGGCGACAGTAGCACAGATACGCAGTATTTT.

This chain links TRBV9 with TRBJ2-7; D unclear. The germline V gene has CDR1 SGDLS and CDR2 YYNGEE. V lost 3 bases and J lost 6, with 16 bases in between. CDR3 size: 14 residues. This CDR3 is CASSATGPEGEQYF. The CDR3 DNA sequence: TGTGCCAGCAGCGCGACTGGGCCGGAAGGCGAGCAGTACTTC.

This sequence joins TRBV7-3 and TRBJ1-6; 8 bases are shared with TRBD1. Germline CDR1 and CDR2: SGHTA and FQGTGA. The V segment lost 4 bases and the J segment 8 bases; nucleotides outside the gene matches: 4. The CDR3 is 14 residues long. The CDR3 sequence is CASSSQGADSPLHF. The DNA of the CDR3 is TGTGCCAGCAGCTCTCAGGGGGCTGATTCACCCCTCCACTTT.

The rearrangement links TRBV12-5 to TRBJ2-1, with a possible D match to TRBD1 (5 bases). Germline CDR1 LGHNT, CDR2 FRNRAP. This CDR3 spans 11 amino acids. Trimming removed 2 bases at V and 13 bases at J, with 9 bases between. CDR3 in DNA: TGTGCTAGTGGTTTGAACAGGCTACAGTTCTTC. Its translation is CASGLNRLQFF.

V usage is TRBV15 and J usage is TRBJ1-5; 8 bases agree with TRBD1. V lost 0 bases, J lost 6 bases, and 4 bases stayed unmatched. This CDR3 has 15 residues. The germline V gene has CDR1 LNHNV and CDR2 YYDKDF (reference sequence). CDR3 region: CATSREDREGQPQHF. The CDR3 DNA follows: TGTGCCACCAGCAGAGAGGACAGGGAGGGTCAGCCCCAGCATTTT.

This clone has a single count. The chain links TRBV28 to TRBJ2-7; D gene unclear. This CDR3 is built from 12 residues. CDR1 is MDHEN and CDR2 is SYDVKM in the germline V gene. V was cut by 5 bases and J by 4 bases, with 9 bases left in between. DNA for the CDR3: TGTGCCAGCAGTCGAGCCGGGTACGAGCAGTACTTC. Protein: CASSRAGYEQYF.

The chain links TRBV24-1 to TRBJ2-1; D is possibly TRBD1 (6 bases). V gave up 3 bases and J gave up 9 bases, with 17 bases separating them. The CDR3 runs 15 residues. Germline V gene data show CDR1 as KGHDR and CDR2 as SFDVKD. The CDR3 nucleotides are TGTGCCACCAGTGATGTCCCCGGGACACGAGGTGAGCAGTTCTTC. It specifies CATSDVPGTRGEQFF.

The chain couples TRBV29-1 to TRBJ1-2; TRBD1 agrees at 7 bases. The CDR3 totals 14 residues. The V gene end was trimmed by 4 bases and the J gene end by 1 base; junction bases not matched to a gene: 6. Germline lookup yields CDR1 SQVTM and CDR2 ANQGSEA. The CDR3 sequence: CSVGTGAFNYGYTF. In nucleotides, the CDR3 is TGCAGCGTTGGGACAGGCGCTTTTAACTATGGCTACACCTTC. The whole variable domain, remainder taken from reference TRBV29-1 and TRBJ1-2, is SAVISQKPSRDICQRGTSLTIQCQVDSQVTMMFWYRQQPGQSLTLIATANQGSEATYESGFVIDKFPISRPNLTFSTLTVSNMSPEDSSIYLCSVGTGAFNYGYTFGSGTRLTVV.

The chain is built from TRBV7-8 and TRBJ2-7; 11 bases match TRBD2. The V segment lost 0 bases and the J segment 4 bases; nucleotides outside the gene matches: 11. From germline, CDR1 is SGHVS and CDR2 FQNEAQ. The CDR3 length is 18 residues. CDR3 protein: CASSLAPSGRSFEYEQYF. For the CDR3, the DNA is TGTGCCAGCAGCTTAGCACCTAGCGGGAGGTCCTTTGAGTACGAGCAGTACTTC.

This chain joins TRBV1 and TRBJ2-5; the table calls TRBD1, which could not be checked here. TRBV1 is labeled a pseudogene. This CDR3 region has 15 residues. CDR3 region: CTSTIRDRYQETQYF. The CDR3, as DNA: TGCACCAGCACTATCCGGGACAGGTATCAAGAGACCCAGTACTTC.

This chain uses TRBV6-5 with TRBJ2-1, with TRBD2 matching over 13 bases. The germline V gene has CDR1 MNHEY and CDR2 SVGAGI. The CDR3 extends over 15 amino acids. V lost 5 bases and J lost 7; bases outside the gene matches: 5. This chain's CDR3 is CASSKPGLAGNEQFF. The CDR3 DNA sequence: TGTGCCAGCAGTAAGCCGGGACTAGCGGGGAATGAGCAGTTCTTC.